This TCR beta chain derives from a study of T cell repertoires in cytomegalovirus infection. The wider study: Based on public TCR beta signatures, there were indications of CMV infection and of a matching HLA type. Findings and limits, study-wide: Across the ex vivo response, the dominant clonotypes were HLA-C-restricted CMV-specific TCR beta clonotypes. Cumulative public TCR beta family frequency identified carriers of CMV plus the relevant HLA.

Each CDR3 protein gets one entry after TCRdb re-called the reads with MiXCR. The sample holds about 460,000 distinct CDR3 sequences, 11% seen once. This clonotype has a count of ten or more. The antigen remains unidentified. Trimming at V came to 2 bases and at J to 4 bases, leaving 8 bases not matched to a gene. The germline gives CDR1 SGHTA, CDR2 FQGNSA. CDR3 length: 16 amino acids. The specimen sequenced was PBMCs. V and J are TRBV7-2 and TRBJ2-3, with 8 positions matching TRBD2. The receptor comes from a human donor in good health (CMV status not recorded). Some clones in this sample may be carry-over from other donors' samples. CDR3 residues: CASSLNGAGVPDTQYF. The CDR3 DNA follows: TGTGCCAGCAGCTTAAATGGAGCGGGAGTCCCAGATACGCAGTATTTT.